Below are 22 T cell receptor beta chains sequenced from a single sample in a study of cytomegalovirus exposure and HLA in healthy donors (dated by TCRdb to 2015 to 2018). The library came from the immunoSEQ multiplex PCR assay. A mixture of 60 forward primers for TCR Vbeta segments and 13 reverse primers for TCR Jbeta segments was used in the multiplex PCR. Held by TCRdb, this immuneACCESS table contains in-frame sequences only and omits some clones. Under half of the omission traces to an unresolved V gene where checked; the cause of the rest is unknown. This sample lists roughly 80,000 clones; about four fifths were detected once. The ten largest clones capture 2.4% of the sample. Sample: PBMCs. These receptors were obtained from a woman between 50 and 59 years old in good health and CMV-seronegative.

The J gene is TRBJ2-1, the V gene TRBV28; 8 positions agree with TRBD2. Per germline, CDR1 MDHEN and CDR2 SYDVKM. The V segment lost 7 bases and the J segment 0 bases; nucleotides outside the gene matches: 8. The CDR3 length is 16 residues. In DNA form, the CDR3 reads TGTGCCAGCAACCCTCCCAGCGGGGGCTCCTACAATGAGCAGTTCTTC. It is translated as CASNPPSGGSYNEQFF.

This clone has only a few counts. This sequence joins TRBV6-4 and TRBJ2-5; TRBD2 is a possible D gene (7 bases). The CDR3 sequence is 17 residues long. V lost 0 bases and J 5 bases, leaving 19 bases between the germline ends. Per germline, CDR1 MRHNA and CDR2 SNTAGT. In nucleotides, the CDR3 is TGTGCCAGCAGTGACTCGGTAAGGGGGGGGGTGCTTGAGACCCAGTACTTC. Its translation is CASSDSVRGGVLETQYF.

The sample holds a few counts of this clone. For the CDR3, the DNA is TGCAGTGCTAGCCCTGGAGGGAGCTACACCTTC. It translates to CSASPGGSYTF. The rearrangement links TRBV20-1 to TRBJ1-2; D is undetermined. This CDR3 is 11 amino acids long. The V end was cut by 3 bases, the J end by 9 bases, with 11 bases between. Germline CDR1 is DFQATT and CDR2 is SNEGSKA (reference sequence).

The rearrangement links TRBV15 to TRBJ1-1, with unresolved D. The V gene lost 5 bases and the J gene lost 4 bases, with 8 bases spanning the gap. Per germline, CDR1 LNHNV and CDR2 YYDKDF (reference sequence). This CDR3 contains 12 residues. CDR3 residues: CATSGGGTEAFF. Written as DNA, the CDR3 is TGTGCCACCAGCGGAGGCGGCACTGAAGCTTTCTTT.

V gene TRBV19 combines with J gene TRBJ1-1; TRBD1 matches at 8 bases. This CDR3 contains 16 residues. The V gene's germline CDR1 is LNHDA and CDR2 SQIVND (reference sequence). The V gene end was trimmed by 1 base and the J gene end by 0 bases; junction bases not matched to a gene: 4. The CDR3 bases are TGTGCCAGTAGTATAGGGTCAGGGGGCCTGAACACTGAAGCTTTCTTT. As protein: CASSIGSGGLNTEAFF.

V gene TRBV19 combines with J gene TRBJ2-3; no firm D call. V was cut by 8 bases and J by 2 bases, with 11 bases left in between. The CDR3 has 13 amino acids. Germline-derived CDR1 and CDR2 are LNHDA and SQIVND (reference sequence). CDR3 sequence reads: CASSRVFTDTQYF. The CDR3 nucleotides are TGTGCCAGTTCCCGGGTTTTCACAGATACGCAGTATTTT.

J is TRBJ2-5 and V is TRBV11-2; D perhaps matches TRBD2 (5 bases). Per germline, CDR1 SGHAT and CDR2 FQNNGV. This CDR3 region has 14 residues. V dropped 0 bases and J dropped 9 bases, with 14 bases sitting between them. The CDR3 here is CASSLDSSSQSQYF. The CDR3 DNA sequence: TGTGCCAGCAGCTTAGATTCTAGCAGTCAGTCCCAGTACTTC. The full variable domain, with the rest looked up from reference TRBV11-2 and TRBJ2-5, is EAGVAQSPRYKIIEKRQSVAFWCNPISGHATLYWYQQILGQGPKLLIQFQNNGVVDDSQLPKDRFSAERLKGVDSTLKIQPAKLEDSAVYLCASSLDSSSQSQYFGPGTRLLVL.

The V gene is TRBV27, the J gene TRBJ1-2, with a weak D call TRBD1 (5 bases). CDR3 length: 13 amino acids. CDR1 and CDR2 from the germline V gene are MNHEY and SMNVEV (reference sequence). V lost 6 bases and J lost 5, with 13 bases in between. The CDR3 region has the DNA TGTGCCAGCAGCTATACAACAGGTTATGGCTACACCTTC. Amino acids: CASSYTTGYGYTF.

V and J are TRBV12-5 and TRBJ2-2; 11 nucleotides line up with TRBD2. This CDR3 comprises 16 residues. Germline-derived CDR1 and CDR2 are LGHNT and FRNRAP. Unmatched junction bases numbered 7, after V lost 6 bases and J lost 4 bases. CDR3 residues: CASGILAGGSTGELFF. CDR3 nucleotide sequence: TGTGCTAGTGGAATCCTAGCGGGAGGTTCCACCGGGGAGCTGTTTTTT.

The CDR3 loop is CASGSPTAGFYGYTF. CDR3 in DNA: TGTGCCAGCGGATCCCCGACAGCCGGATTCTATGGCTACACCTTC. This rearrangement joins TRBV5-6 to TRBJ1-2; D is possibly TRBD1 (5 bases). CDR1 is SGHDT and CDR2 is YYEEEE in the germline V gene. This CDR3 spans 15 amino acids. V was clipped by 7 bases and J by 4 bases, with 20 bases between them.

The V call is TRBV15, the J call TRBJ2-3, with TRBD2 matching over 10 bases. Germline CDR1 reads LNHNV; CDR2 reads YYDKDF (reference sequence). The CDR3 length is 15 residues. V dropped 2 bases and J dropped 1; count of bases not matched to a gene: 0. The CDR3 is CATSRLAGGTDTQYF. CDR3 coding DNA: TGTGCCACCAGCAGACTAGCGGGGGGCACAGATACGCAGTATTTT.

The chain uses TRBV7-2 and TRBJ1-2; 8 bases fit TRBD1. The germline CDR1 and CDR2 sequences are SGHTA and FQGNSA. CDR3 length equals 14 residues. The ends lost 5 bases at V and 7 bases at J; junction bases unmatched: 9. DNA of the CDR3: TGTGCCAGCAGCCCGGACAGGGAGGCGAGTGGCTACACCTTC. Protein product: CASSPDREASGYTF.

The J gene is TRBJ1-3, the V gene TRBV28, with a weak D call TRBD1 (6 bases). The CDR3 covers 13 residues. CDR1 and CDR2 (germline): MDHEN, SYDVKM. V was trimmed by 5 bases and J by 5 bases, leaving 10 bases between them. The DNA for the CDR3 is TGTGCCAGCAGTCCGGACAGCCGAAACACCATATATTTT. Translated, it gives CASSPDSRNTIYF. Together with reference TRBV28 and TRBJ1-3, the CDR3 gives the full variable domain: DVKVTQSSRYLVKRTGEKVFLECVQDMDHENMFWYRQDPGLGLRLIYFSYDVKMKEKGDIPEGYSVSREKKERFSLILESASTNQTSMYLCASSPDSRNTIYFGEGSWLTVV.

This clone came up a few times. This chain connects TRBV19 to TRBJ1-1, with 8 bases fitting TRBD1. Germline assignment: CDR1 LNHDA and CDR2 SQIVND (reference sequence). With V trimmed by 7 bases and J by 4 bases, 5 bases remained unmatched. This CDR3 spans 13 amino acids. This chain's CDR3 is CASTGTGATEAFF. The CDR3 DNA sequence: TGTGCCAGTACCGGGACAGGCGCCACTGAAGCTTTCTTT.

This chain connects TRBV28 to TRBJ2-7; D remains unclear. Germline lookup yields CDR1 MDHEN and CDR2 SYDVKM. This CDR3 region has 14 residues. The V gene lost 5 bases and the J gene lost 1 base, with 12 bases spanning the gap. For the CDR3, the DNA is TGTGCCAGCAGTACTACAAGCGCATCCTACGAGCAGTACTTC. It yields the protein CASSTTSASYEQYF.

The genes are TRBV28 and TRBJ2-5, with 10 bases aligning to TRBD2. Trimming removed 5 bases from V and 4 bases from J; junction bases left unmatched: 22. Germline V gene lookup returns CDR1 MDHEN and CDR2 SYDVKM. The CDR3 length is 20 residues. The DNA of the CDR3 is TGTGCCAGCAGTCCCACCCCCTCGACTAGCGGGCCAAATACGGGAGAGACCCAGTACTTC. Its protein product is CASSPTPSTSGPNTGETQYF.

This clone was found once. The chain employs TRBV5-1 and TRBJ2-5, with D perhaps matching TRBD2 (6 bases). V was trimmed by 4 bases and J by 3 bases, leaving 16 bases between them. Germline V lookup: CDR1 SGHRS, CDR2 YFSETQ. The CDR3 covers 15 residues. CDR3 DNA: TGCGCCAGCAGCACCCTGGGGGGTAGAGAAGAGACCCAGTACTTC. Translation gives CASSTLGGREETQYF.

V usage is TRBV4-2 and J usage is TRBJ2-5; a possible D gene is TRBD2 (6 bases). The CDR3 consists of 15 residues. The germline V gene has CDR1 LGHNA and CDR2 YNFKEQ. V was pared by 0 bases and J by 4 bases, with 12 bases between. The CDR3 region is CASSQDRAGTETQYF. CDR3 bases: TGTGCCAGCAGCCAAGATAGGGCGGGGACAGAGACCCAGTACTTC.

This chain joins TRBV10-3 and TRBJ2-7; TRBD1 aligns across 9 bases. Per the germline V gene, CDR1 is ENHRY and CDR2 is SYGVKD. Trimming took 4 bases from V and 4 from J; bases not matched to a gene: 5. The CDR3 sequence is 14 residues long. Here the CDR3 reads CAISGQGDLYEQYF. The CDR3 DNA reads TGTGCCATCAGTGGACAGGGGGACTTGTACGAGCAGTACTTC.

The CDR3 reads CASGQGLVGELFF. The CDR3 DNA is TGTGCCAGTGGACAGGGGTTGGTCGGGGAGCTGTTTTTT. This sequence joins TRBV6-6 and TRBJ2-2, with TRBD1 identical over 9 bases. Unmatched junction bases numbered 6, after V lost 9 bases and J lost 7 bases. The CDR3 is made up of 13 amino acids. In germline, CDR1 is MNHNY, CDR2 SVGAGI (reference sequence).

The chain joins TRBV10-2 to TRBJ1-4; 7 nucleotides agree with TRBD1. The V and J ends lost 6 bases and 5 bases, in that order; junction bases with no gene match: 3. Germline lookup yields CDR1 WSHSY and CDR2 SAAADI. The CDR3 is made up of 13 amino acids. The DNA for the CDR3 is TGCGCCAGCAGCCGGGACAGAAATGAAAAACTGTTTTTT. Its translation: CASSRDRNEKLFF.

The chain joins TRBV7-3 to TRBJ2-5; TRBD2 aligns across 7 bases. V was pared by 7 bases and J by 2 bases, with 10 bases of the junction left unmatched. Germline V CDR1 and CDR2: SGHTA, FQGTGA. The length of the CDR3 is 15 residues. CDR3 in DNA: TGTGCCAGCATCAACGGCGGGAGAGGGCAAGAGACCCAGTACTTC. This translates into CASINGGRGQETQYF.